This T cell receptor beta chain comes out of a study of blood T cell repertoires in COVID-19. Study-level information: Donors in the United States, Italy and Spain gave samples during acute or convalescent COVID-19. T cells, B-cell-depleted T cells, or PBMCs provided the cDNA or gDNA that served as material.

Only in-frame clones appear in the TCRdb table, and some are missing; sequencing was by immunoSEQ multiplex PCR. The sample includes a few hundred thousand clones, 83% of them seen just once. This CDR3 is built from 14 residues. Germline assignment: CDR1 LNHDA and CDR2 SQIVND (reference sequence). V was pared by 6 bases and J by 3 bases, with 2 bases of the junction left unmatched. This chain links TRBV19 with TRBJ2-6; 7 bases fit TRBD1. The receptor's source is a man in his 60s who had recovered from COVID-19. The specimen sequenced was peripheral blood. The chain's CDR3 is CASRDRDGANVLTF. The CDR3 DNA follows: TGTGCCAGTAGAGACAGGGATGGGGCCAACGTCCTGACTTTC.